This passage covers 17 T cell receptor beta chains from one sample sequenced in a study of blood T cell repertoires in COVID-19. The table came from immunoSEQ multiplex PCR; TCRdb's copy has only in-frame clones and leaves some out. The repertoire holds some 20,000 clones, with approximately 87% as singletons. What was sequenced was peripheral blood. The source is a human donor in a cohort sampled during active COVID-19.

The CDR3 region is CASSPGGADTQYF. CDR3 nucleotides: TGTGCCAGCAGTCCAGGGGGCGCAGATACGCAGTATTTT. The gene calls are TRBV14 and TRBJ2-3; 8 bases match TRBD1. This CDR3 has 13 amino acids. Germline assignment: CDR1 SGHDN and CDR2 FVKESK. V shed 6 bases, J shed 4 bases, and the junction held 3 bases outside the gene matches.

The CDR3 loop is CAWMAARRTEAFF. DNA for the CDR3: TGTGCCTGGATGGCGGCTAGGAGGACTGAAGCTTTCTTT. This chain joins TRBV30 and TRBJ1-1; no firm D call. Trimming left V 4 bases short and J 5 bases short, with 14 bases between. The CDR3 runs 13 residues. The germline CDR1 and CDR2 sequences are GTSNPN and SVGIG (reference sequence). Filled out from reference TRBV30 and TRBJ1-1, the complete variable domain reads SQTIHQWPATLVQPVGSPLSLECTVEGTSNPNLYWYRQAAGRGLQLLFYSVGIGQISSEVPQNLSASRPQDRQFILSSKKLLLSDSGFYLCAWMAARRTEAFFGQGTRLTVV.

The CDR3 sequence: CASSPIGNTIYF. The CDR3 DNA is TGTGCCAGCAGTCCTATTGGAAACACCATATATTTT. The chain joins TRBV12-3 or TRBV12-4 to TRBJ1-3; D gene ambiguous. Trimming pared 5 bases from V and 3 bases from J, leaving 5 bases between. This CDR3 is 12 amino acids long.

V usage is TRBV5-1 and J usage is TRBJ2-7; possible D gene TRBD2, 5 bases. Germline-derived CDR1 and CDR2 are SGHRS and YFSETQ. Deletions cut 4 bases from V and 4 bases from J, with 15 bases between. The CDR3 extends over 14 amino acids. The CDR3 protein is CASSPRTVNYEQYF. CDR3 DNA sequence: TGCGCCAGCAGCCCCCGGACTGTGAATTACGAGCAGTACTTC.

This clone appeared a few times. The V call is TRBV7-9, the J call TRBJ2-1, with 7 bases aligning to TRBD1. CDR1 is SEHNR and CDR2 is FQNEAQ in the germline V gene (reference sequence). V was clipped by 3 bases and J by 9 bases; unmatched bases: 11. CDR3 length: 15 residues. CDR3: CASSFGTATPVEQFF. For the CDR3, the DNA is TGTGCCAGCAGCTTTGGGACAGCCACTCCAGTTGAGCAGTTCTTC.

The J gene is TRBJ1-5, the V gene TRBV7-2, with 8 positions matching TRBD1. Per germline, CDR1 SGHTA and CDR2 FQGNSA. This CDR3 spans 14 amino acids. The trim removed 6 bases at V and 0 bases at J, leaving 1 base unmatched. The CDR3 bases are TGTGCCAGCAGTGGACAGGGTAGCAATCAGCCCCAGCATTTT. Translated: CASSGQGSNQPQHF.

This clone has just one count. The chain has TRBV7-9 and TRBJ2-7; a possible D gene is TRBD2 (7 bases). This CDR3 has 15 residues. Trimming left V 8 bases short and J 0 bases short, with 17 bases between. Germline V gene data show CDR1 as SEHNR and CDR2 as FQNEAQ (reference sequence). CDR3 loop: CASGGGGPSSYEQYF. The DNA for the CDR3 is TGTGCCAGCGGAGGGGGGGGACCCAGCTCCTACGAGCAGTACTTC.

The J gene is TRBJ2-7, the V gene TRBV29-1; a weak D match, TRBD1 (6 bases). This CDR3 contains 13 residues. CDR1 and CDR2 (germline): SQVTM, ANQGSEA. V dropped 4 bases and J dropped 1 base, with 11 bases sitting between them. Here the CDR3 DNA reads TGCAGCGTTGCCGCAGGGGATTCCTACGAGCAGTACTTC. Residues: CSVAAGDSYEQYF.

The chain recombines TRBV4-3 with TRBJ2-7; no definite D call. CDR1 LGHNA and CDR2 YSLEER come from the germline V gene. CDR3 length: 14 residues. Trimming cost V 1 base and J 1 base, with 8 bases left between them. This chain's CDR3 is CASSQVPSSYEQYF. In DNA form, the CDR3 reads TGCGCCAGCAGCCAAGTCCCCTCTTCCTACGAGCAGTACTTC.

The V and J genes are TRBV15 and TRBJ2-7, with D hard to call. The CDR3 loop spans 15 amino acids. CDR1 is LNHNV and CDR2 is YYDKDF in the germline V gene (reference sequence). Trimming pared 1 base from V and 0 bases from J, leaving 10 bases between. The CDR3 loop is CATSRVASSSYEQYF. Written as DNA, the CDR3 is TGTGCCACCAGCAGAGTAGCCTCCTCCTCCTACGAGCAGTACTTC.

The rearrangement links TRBV27 to TRBJ1-6; the D is unclear. V dropped 0 bases and J dropped 5 bases, with 11 bases sitting between them. Germline CDR1 is MNHEY and CDR2 is SMNVEV (reference sequence). This CDR3 has 16 amino acids. CDR3 sequence: CASSLSGQVDNSPLHF. The CDR3 nucleotides read TGTGCCAGCAGTTTATCGGGCCAGGTGGATAATTCACCCCTCCACTTT.

DNA of the CDR3: TGTGCCAGCAGCCTTGTCAGCGGTAACACCGGGGAGCTGTTTTTT. Protein product: CASSLVSGNTGELFF. The genes are TRBV14 and TRBJ2-2, with a weak D call TRBD2 (5 bases). Trimming left V 4 bases short and J 2 bases short, with 11 bases between. The V gene's germline CDR1 is SGHDN and CDR2 FVKESK. The CDR3 extends over 15 amino acids.

This clone was recorded only once. The V and J genes are TRBV12-5 and TRBJ2-1; tentatively, D is TRBD2 (5 bases). The V and J ends lost 5 bases and 3 bases respectively, with 11 bases between them. The germline CDR1 and CDR2 sequences are LGHNT and FRNRAP. The CDR3 has 14 amino acids. CDR3 in amino acids: CASGSGAGYNEQFF. CDR3 DNA: TGTGCTAGTGGTAGCGGCGCCGGCTACAATGAGCAGTTCTTC.

CDR3 protein: CASSQEARIMALHF. As DNA, the CDR3 is TGTGCCAGCAGCCAAGAGGCTAGAATTATGGCCCTCCACTTT. The chain is built from TRBV3-1 (or the pseudogene TRBV3-2) and TRBJ1-6; no clear D gene. Looked up from germline, CDR1 is LGHDT and CDR2 is YNNKEL (reference sequence). The germline V and J ends were trimmed by 0 bases and 14 bases, with 14 bases remaining between them. The CDR3 is made up of 14 amino acids.

This clone came up once. The chain has TRBV28 and TRBJ2-7, with D perhaps matching TRBD2 (5 bases). CDR3 length: 12 residues. The ends were cut back, 7 bases at V and 1 base at J, with 8 bases in the middle. Germline V lookup: CDR1 MDHEN, CDR2 SYDVKM. CDR3 nucleotide sequence: TGTGCCAGCACCGGCGGGTCCTACGAGCAGTACTTC. It yields the protein CASTGGSYEQYF.

The rearrangement joins TRBV6-2 or TRBV6-3 to TRBJ1-1; D is unclear. The CDR3 runs 18 residues. Trimming pared 2 bases from V and 0 bases from J, leaving 19 bases between. CDR1 and CDR2 (germline): MNHEY, SVGEGT. The CDR3 bases are TGTGCCAGCAGTTACGATGGAGGGCTCGGCAACCTGAACACTGAAGCTTTCTTT. This gives the protein CASSYDGGLGNLNTEAFF.

For the CDR3, the DNA is TGCGCCAGCAGCCAAGATTGTGGAGCTCCATACGAGCAGTACTTC. Protein product: CASSQDCGAPYEQYF. The rearrangement links TRBV4-1 to TRBJ2-7; D not resolved. This CDR3 spans 15 amino acids. V was shortened by 0 bases and J by 4 bases, with 13 bases between the two germline ends. The V gene's germline CDR1 is MGHRA and CDR2 YSYEKL.